A selection of T cell receptor beta chains follows, all from one sample in a study of T cell responses to AZD1222 COVID-19 vaccine. The assay was immunoSEQ multiplex PCR, and TCRdb's table has in-frame clones only and misses some. The sample has roughly 120,000 clones, roughly 90% seen once. This specimen consisted of peripheral blood, obtained 28 days after the second AZD1222 dose. These receptors were taken from an adult who received the AZD1222 COVID-19 vaccine. Both conserved end residues are part of each CDR3. D genes are given only for firm matches. Size values are once, few and many counts, or a class for expanded clones, and some rows have none.

V	size	J	D	DNA	CDR3
TRBV5-1	once	TRBJ2-1	-	TGCGCCAGCAGCCGGGGGGCCCCCTACAATGAGCAGTTCTTC	CASSRGAPYNEQFF
TRBV2	-	TRBJ1-4	TRBD1	TGTGCCAGCACTCGGGACAGGGATGAAAAACTGTTTTTT	CASTRDRDEKLFF
TRBV11-2	-	TRBJ1-6	-	TGTGCCAGCAGCTTAGGGGGGGTAGGGAATTCACCCCTCCACTTT	CASSLGGVGNSPLHF
TRBV25-1	-	TRBJ1-4	-	TGTGCCAGCAGTGACTCCGCGGTAGAAAAACTGTTTTTT	CASSDSAVEKLFF
TRBV20-1	-	TRBJ1-2	-	TGCAGTGCCAGTCCCGGGACACGAAGCACCTATGGCTACACCTTC	CSASPGTRSTYGYTF
TRBV3-1/TRBV3-2	-	TRBJ2-2	TRBD2	TGTGCCAGCAGTAGGACTAGCGGTCCCACCGGGGAGCTGTTTTTT	CASSRTSGPTGELFF
TRBV7-6	-	TRBJ2-1	TRBD2	TGTGCCAGCAGCCCGATAACTAGCGGGAGTATTAATGAGCAGTTCTTC	CASSPITSGSINEQFF
TRBV24-1	once	TRBJ1-2	-	TGTGCCACCAGGGGGGACGGGTATGGCTACACCTTC	CATRGDGYGYTF
TRBV9	-	TRBJ1-2	-	TGTGCCAGCAGCTCGGGACCGAGCTATGGCTACACCTTC	CASSSGPSYGYTF
TRBV28	-	TRBJ2-7	TRBD1	TGTGCCAGCAGTCACAGGGGCCATTACGAGCAGTACTTC	CASSHRGHYEQYF
TRBV27	-	TRBJ2-7	TRBD2	TGTGCCAGCAGTTTATCCAGGCCTAGCGGAACCTACGAGCAGTACTTC	CASSLSRPSGTYEQYF
TRBV7-7	-	TRBJ2-2	TRBD1	TGTGCTAGCAGCGCAGGGACAGGGCTCACCGGGGAGCTGTTTTTT	CASSAGTGLTGELFF
TRBV10-3	-	TRBJ1-6	-	TGTGCCATCACACACGGACTATACCCAGGCCTAAGCTCCTATAATTCACCCCTCCACTTT	CAITHGLYPGLSSYNSPLHF
TRBV28	-	TRBJ1-5	-	TGTGCCGCCGGGGGGACCCGAATTAGCAATCAGCCCCAGCATTTT	CAAGGTRISNQPQHF
TRBV27	-	TRBJ2-3	-	TGTGCCAGCAGAGGATATACGGGCACAGATACGCAGTATTTT	CASRGYTGTDTQYF
TRBV27	-	TRBJ1-2	-	TGTGCCAGCAGTTTACGGGGAGGCTATGGCTACACCTTC	CASSLRGGYGYTF
TRBV5-1	-	TRBJ2-3	TRBD2	TGCGCCAGCAGCTTTAGCGGGGGGGGCACAGATACGCAGTATTTT	CASSFSGGGTDTQYF
TRBV3-1/TRBV3-2	-	TRBJ1-2	-	TGTGCCAGCAGCCCGTGGGGGGTAGAAGGGGGCTACACCTTC	CASSPWGVEGGYTF
TRBV3-1/TRBV3-2	-	TRBJ1-1	-	TGTGCCAGCAGCCAAGACCACGGGACTCCGGAAGCTTTCTTT	CASSQDHGTPEAFF
TRBV20-1	-	TRBJ1-2	-	TGCAGTGCCGAGCCCCCGGGGGGCTACACCTTC	CSAEPPGGYTF
TRBV5-6	-	TRBJ1-1	-	TGTGCCAGCAGCTTGGGAATCGGGGAGAGGTACACTGAAGCTTTCTTT	CASSLGIGERYTEAFF
TRBV3-1/TRBV3-2	-	TRBJ1-4	-	TGTGCCAGCAGCCAAGATCCCCAGGATACTGAAAAACTGTTTTTT	CASSQDPQDTEKLFF
TRBV7-9	-	TRBJ2-5	TRBD1	TGTGCCAGCAGCTCGGGACAGGGCGAGACCCAGTACTTC	CASSSGQGETQYF
TRBV24-1	few	TRBJ2-2	TRBD2	TGTGCCACCAGTGGGACTAGCGGATCGAACACCGGGGAGCTGTTTTTT	CATSGTSGSNTGELFF
TRBV5-4	-	TRBJ2-1	-	TGTGCCAGCAGCTTGGACTACTACAATGAGCAGTTCTTC	CASSLDYYNEQFF
TRBV4-2	-	TRBJ1-4	-	TGTGCCAGCAGCCAAGATCCGCCGGGAGGGGGGGGTGAAAAACTGTTTTTT	CASSQDPPGGGGEKLFF
TRBV27	-	TRBJ1-5	-	TGTGCCAGCAGCTTCAATGGGGGGTTCAATCAGCCCCAGCATTTT	CASSFNGGFNQPQHF
TRBV6-6	-	TRBJ1-3	-	TGTGCCAGCAGTTACCGCCCGGAAGGGGTCGGAAACACCATATATTTT	CASSYRPEGVGNTIYF
TRBV7-2	-	TRBJ1-2	TRBD1	TGTGCCAGCAGCTACGGACAGGTCGGTTATGGCTACACCTTC	CASSYGQVGYGYTF
TRBV4-1	-	TRBJ2-7	TRBD2	TGCGCCAGCAGCCAGATGAGCGGGATTGGGCCCTCCGAGCAGTACTTC	CASSQMSGIGPSEQYF
TRBV19	-	TRBJ2-3	-	TGTGCCAGTAGTATAAGGTCCTCACCAGATACGCAGTATTTT	CASSIRSSPDTQYF
TRBV5-1	-	TRBJ2-3	-	TGCGCCAGCAGCTCCCGGACAGGCACAGATACGCAGTATTTT	CASSSRTGTDTQYF
TRBV9	-	TRBJ2-1	-	TGTGCCAGCAGCTCAGCTGGGGGGGGGCCAACCAATGAGCAGTTCTTC	CASSSAGGGPTNEQFF
TRBV7-6	few	TRBJ2-7	TRBD2	TGTGCCAGCAGCCCCGGACTAGCGGGAGGCCAAAGGGGGCAGTACTTC	CASSPGLAGGQRGQYF
TRBV5-1	-	TRBJ1-6	-	TGCGCCAGCAGCTTGAACGGGGGCCTCTATAATTCACCCCTCCACTTT	CASSLNGGLYNSPLHF
TRBV24-1	-	TRBJ2-1	-	TGTGCCACCAGCAGCAGCTCAGGGGCGACCGACAATGAGCAGTTCTTC	CATSSSSGATDNEQFF
TRBV11-3	-	TRBJ2-7	TRBD2	TGTGCCAGCAGCCTGGGACTAGGAAACTACGAGCAGTACTTC	CASSLGLGNYEQYF